The next 28 T cell receptor beta chains were all read from a single sample in a study of T-cell reconstitution after alpha-beta-depleted transplantation in children. Construction of the TCRbeta library involved unique molecular identifiers. One entry per CDR3 protein results from TCRdb running MiXCR on the PCR reads. The sample comprises 240,000 or so distinct CDR3 sequences, 6.5% to 9% of which are singletons, and 5% to 8% rests with the top ten. The specimen comprised PBMCs, mostly from graft donor cells, sampled 180 days after TCRalphabeta/CD19-depleted stem cell transplant. The source is a male patient aged 10-17 years who had a stem cell transplant for acute lymphoblastic leukemia, so the T cells may come from the graft donor.

Ten or more counts support this clonotype. The chain has TRBV6-1 and TRBJ1-2, with D uncertain. Trimming stripped 2 bases from V and 10 bases from J, with 8 bases between. Germline loops: CDR1 MNHNS, CDR2 SASEGT. This CDR3 has 11 amino acids. CDR3 sequence: CASSEISYYTF. The CDR3 bases are TGTGCCAGCAGTGAAATCTCTTACTACACCTTC.

This clonotype has ten or more counts. This chain links TRBV11-2 with TRBJ2-2; 7 bases map to TRBD2. Germline CDR1 reads SGHAT; CDR2 reads FQNNGV. Trimming removed 3 bases from V and 5 bases from J; junction bases left unmatched: 18. The CDR3 has 19 amino acids. The CDR3 nucleotides read TGTGCCAGCAGCTTTTTCCCGCCTCGCGGGGGTCAAAGGACCGGGGAGCTGTTTTTT. This translates into CASSFFPPRGGQRTGELFF.

This clonotype was seen ten or more times. The V and J genes are TRBV20-1 and TRBJ2-3, with D hard to call. CDR3 length: 14 residues. Trimming took off 6 bases at V and 1 base at J, with 14 bases between the two ends. CDR1 and CDR2 from the germline V gene are DFQATT and SNEGSKA (reference sequence). The CDR3 bases are TGCAGTGCCCCCCCAGTCGAGGGCACAGATACGCAGTATTTT. This translates into CSAPPVEGTDTQYF.

Ten or more counts support this clonotype. The gene calls are TRBV20-1 and TRBJ2-5; TRBD1 aligns across 7 bases. Trimming at V came to 3 bases and at J to 5 bases, leaving 12 bases not matched to a gene. This CDR3 contains 15 residues. Looked up from germline, CDR1 is DFQATT and CDR2 is SNEGSKA (reference sequence). The CDR3 loop is CSASSRGRAVETQYF. CDR3 nucleotide sequence: TGCAGTGCTAGCTCTAGGGGGCGCGCAGTGGAGACCCAGTACTTC.

This clonotype was picked up many times. CDR3 coding DNA: TGTGCCAGCAGCCTCCTTCCCCAGGGAAGGTCCTACAATGAGCAGTTCTTC. As protein: CASSLLPQGRSYNEQFF. V is TRBV5-8 and J is TRBJ2-1; D is possibly TRBD1 (5 bases). V was trimmed by 4 bases and J by 1 base, leaving 18 bases between them. Germline-derived CDR1 and CDR2 are SGHTS and YDEGEE. CDR3 length equals 17 residues.

At least ten counts were recorded for this clonotype. V and J are TRBV11-2 and TRBJ2-7, with 8 bases that match TRBD1. There are 15 residues in the CDR3. Germline V gives CDR1 SGHAT, CDR2 FQNNGV. V dropped 5 bases and J dropped 2; count of bases not matched to a gene: 8. This chain's CDR3 is CASSRHQGAPYEQYF. The CDR3 coding sequence is TGTGCCAGCAGCCGGCACCAGGGGGCCCCCTACGAGCAGTACTTC.

The sample holds many counts of this clonotype. The chain joins TRBV7-2 to TRBJ1-1; maybe TRBD1 (6 bases). The CDR3 covers 13 residues. With 6 bases removed from V and 2 bases from J, the gap between germline ends came to 10 bases. Germline V gene lookup returns CDR1 SGHTA and CDR2 FQGNSA. CDR3 residues: CASRDSVNTEAFF. CDR3 DNA sequence: TGTGCCAGCAGGGACAGTGTTAACACTGAAGCTTTCTTT.

This clonotype was seen repeatedly, ten times or more. This chain links TRBV2 with TRBJ1-6; TRBD1 aligns across 8 bases. V was pared by 11 bases and J by 8 bases, with 8 bases of the junction left unmatched. This CDR3 region has 13 residues. Per germline, CDR1 SNHLY and CDR2 FYNNEI. CDR3 in DNA: TGTGCCGGTGGGGACAGGACGTATTCACCCCTCCACTTT. It specifies CAGGDRTYSPLHF. The whole variable domain, filled in from reference TRBV2 and TRBJ1-6, reads EPEVTQTPSHQVTQMGQEVILRCVPISNHLYFYWYRQILGQKVEFLVSFYNNEISEKSEIFDDQFSVERPDGSNFTLKIRSTKLEDSAMYFCAGGDRTYSPLHFGNGTRLTVT.

This clonotype was detected ten times or more. V gene TRBV20-1 combines with J gene TRBJ2-7, with D possibly TRBD2 on 6 matching bases. CDR3 size: 13 residues. Germline loops: CDR1 DFQATT, CDR2 SNEGSKA (reference sequence). Trimming cost V 4 bases and J 9 bases, with 19 bases left between them. CDR3 sequence: CSANEVLVGGQYF. CDR3 nucleotides: TGCAGTGCTAACGAAGTATTGGTGGGGGGGCAGTACTTC.

This clonotype was detected only a few times. The CDR3 here is CASRKGPTGPGLLAKNIQYF. For the CDR3, the DNA is TGTGCCAGTAGGAAGGGGCCGACAGGCCCGGGGCTTCTAGCCAAAAACATTCAGTACTTC. V is TRBV19 and J is TRBJ2-4; D may be TRBD1 (6 bases). Germline values: CDR1 LNHDA, CDR2 SQIVND (reference sequence). Trimming left V 6 bases short and J 0 bases short, with 27 bases between. The CDR3 has 20 amino acids.

The sample holds many counts of this clonotype. The chain uses TRBV12-3 or TRBV12-4 and TRBJ2-3, with a possible D match to TRBD2 (6 bases). V was clipped by 0 bases and J by 9 bases, with 10 bases between them. The CDR3 is 13 amino acids. In DNA, the CDR3 is TGTGCCAGCAGTTTAGCGGGGGGTCACACGCAGTATTTT. Translation: CASSLAGGHTQYF.

This clonotype was seen a few times. The chain carries TRBV18 and TRBJ1-6, with unresolved D. Trimming cost V 3 bases and J 10 bases, with 10 bases left between them. Germline CDR1 KGHSH, CDR2 LQKENI. The CDR3 sequence is 13 residues long. The CDR3 region is CASSPDVNSPLHF. CDR3 bases: TGTGCCAGCTCACCCGACGTTAACTCACCCCTCCACTTT. Filled out from reference TRBV18 and TRBJ1-6, the complete variable domain reads NAGVMQNPRHLVRRRGQEARLRCSPMKGHSHVYWYRQLPEEGLKFMVYLQKENIIDESGMPKERFSAEFPKEGPSILRIQQVVRGDSAAYFCASSPDVNSPLHFGNGTRLTVT.

The table lists this clonotype with many counts. The chain links TRBV5-1 to TRBJ2-3; D may match TRBD1 or TRBD2 (5 bases each). Germline values: CDR1 SGHRS, CDR2 YFSETQ. This CDR3 spans 16 amino acids. Trimming pared 5 bases from V and 1 base from J, leaving 17 bases between. In DNA form, the CDR3 reads TGCGCCAGCAGGAGAGGGTCTCAGGGTGGCACAGATACGCAGTATTTT. This encodes CASRRGSQGGTDTQYF.

This clonotype was observed a single time. A much bigger clone sits one base away, suggesting this may be a read error. The chain joins TRBV5-1 to TRBJ2-1, with TRBD2 matching over 7 bases. The CDR3 totals 15 residues. Germline V gene lookup returns CDR1 SGHRS and CDR2 YFSETQ. DNA of the CDR3: TGCGCCAGCAGCTTGACTCCGGGGCGGGGGAATGAGCCGTTCTTC. Its translation is CASSLTPGRGNEPFF.

This clonotype was detected ten times or more. The rearrangement uses TRBV20-1 and TRBJ2-7; D call uncertain. The germline CDR1 and CDR2 sequences are DFQATT and SNEGSKA (reference sequence). CDR3 length: 15 amino acids. V was clipped by 2 bases and J by 0 bases, with 14 bases between them. The CDR3 protein is CSARSKGPRSYEQYF. CDR3 in DNA: TGCAGTGCTAGAAGCAAAGGCCCCCGCTCCTACGAGCAGTACTTC.

This clonotype was seen many times. In DNA form, the CDR3 reads TGTGCCAGCAGCCTCTTGGACAGGGGCGAGCAGTACTTC. This gives the protein CASSLLDRGEQYF. The genes are TRBV27 and TRBJ2-7, with TRBD1 matching over 9 bases. CDR3 length equals 13 residues. Germline CDR1 reads MNHEY; CDR2 reads SMNVEV (reference sequence). V trimming: 6 bases; J trimming: 6 bases; junction bases outside the gene matches: 6.

This clonotype was observed at least ten times. The chain is built from TRBV12-3 or TRBV12-4 and TRBJ1-5; the D gene is possibly TRBD1 (6 bases). CDR3 size: 14 residues. V dropped 5 bases and J dropped 5 bases, with 13 bases sitting between them. CDR3 nucleotides: TGTGCCAGCAGTCACGGACAGTGGGATCAGCCCCAGCATTTT. Protein product: CASSHGQWDQPQHF.

This clonotype was detected many times. This chain uses TRBV11-2 with TRBJ2-1, with 7 positions matching TRBD1. Germline lookup yields CDR1 SGHAT and CDR2 FQNNGV. This CDR3 is 19 amino acids long. The junction had 19 bases not matched to a gene; V was cut back by 4 bases and J by 4 bases. CDR3: CASSSGYLDRQGVYNEQFF. The CDR3 coding sequence is TGTGCCAGCAGCTCTGGATACCTCGATCGGCAGGGGGTTTACAATGAGCAGTTCTTC.

Of note for this clonotype: This may come from a read error, since a much larger clone is one base off. The chain couples TRBV20-1 to TRBJ1-1; possible D gene TRBD1, 5 bases. CDR1 and CDR2 from the germline V gene are DFQATT and SNEGSKA (reference sequence). The CDR3 runs 15 residues. The CDR3 protein is CCARDPLGRDGEAFF. In DNA form, the CDR3 reads TGCTGTGCTAGAGATCCCCTCGGCAGGGATGGTGAAGCTTTCTTT.

This clonotype was seen ten or more times. The V call is TRBV12-3 or TRBV12-4, the J call TRBJ2-3; 8 nucleotides align to TRBD2. V was clipped by 5 bases and J by 4 bases; unmatched bases: 8. The CDR3 has 15 amino acids. The CDR3 loop reads CASSVSGAVADTQYF. CDR3 DNA sequence: TGTGCCAGCAGTGTTAGCGGGGCGGTCGCAGATACGCAGTATTTT.

This clonotype was recorded many times. This sequence joins TRBV20-1 and TRBJ2-1; no reliable D call. Germline lookup yields CDR1 DFQATT and CDR2 SNEGSKA (reference sequence). Trimming stripped 4 bases from V and 2 bases from J, with 9 bases between. The CDR3 totals 13 residues. CDR3 amino acids: CSATMAPYNEQFF. Written as DNA, the CDR3 is TGCAGTGCTACCATGGCCCCCTACAATGAGCAGTTCTTC.

This clonotype was seen ten or more times. This chain links TRBV7-3 with TRBJ2-1; the D is unclear. CDR3 length equals 13 residues. Germline CDR1 and CDR2: SGHTA and FQGTGA. V was cut by 4 bases and J by 9 bases, with 13 bases left in between. In DNA, the CDR3 is TGTGCCAGCAGCTCCCTTGTAGAAGGTGAGCAGTTCTTC. Encoded protein: CASSSLVEGEQFF. Complete variable domain (other parts from reference TRBV7-3 and TRBJ2-1): GAGVSQTPSNKVTEKGKYVELRCDPISGHTALYWYRQSLGQGPEFLIYFQGTGAADDSGLPNDRFFAVRPEGSVSTLKIQRTERGDSAVYLCASSSLVEGEQFFGPGTRLTVL.

This clonotype was counted many times. The chain combines TRBV12-3 or TRBV12-4 with TRBJ2-2; a weak D match, TRBD2 (6 bases). Trimming removed 4 bases from V and 5 bases from J, with 17 bases in between. There are 16 residues in the CDR3. This CDR3 is CASSSSLAVKTGELFF. The CDR3 DNA reads TGTGCCAGCAGTTCCTCCTTAGCGGTGAAGACCGGGGAGCTGTTTTTT.

This clonotype has a count of ten or more. J is TRBJ2-7 and V is TRBV5-1; weak D call: TRBD2 (5 bases). The V end lost 0 bases, the J end lost 1 base, and 14 bases lay between the germline ends. Germline values: CDR1 SGHRS, CDR2 YFSETQ. The CDR3 consists of 16 residues. In nucleotides, the CDR3 is TGCGCCAGCAGCTTGGGAACTAGTTCTTTTTCCTACGAGCAGTACTTC. Protein product: CASSLGTSSFSYEQYF.

This clonotype was picked up many times. CDR3 region: CASSDPKTQYF. CDR3 DNA sequence: TGTGCCAGCAGCGATCCGAAGACCCAGTACTTC. The chain recombines TRBV7-9 with TRBJ2-5, with D unresolved. The CDR3 has 11 amino acids. V was shortened by 5 bases and J by 6 bases, with 7 bases between the two germline ends. CDR1 and CDR2 (germline): SEHNR, FQNEAQ (reference sequence).

The chain is built from TRBV5-4 and TRBJ2-3, with D tentatively TRBD2 (5 bases). The CDR3 is 14 amino acids. Trimming left V 1 base short and J 2 bases short, with 8 bases between. Germline V lookup: CDR1 SGHNT, CDR2 YYREEE (reference sequence). The CDR3 loop reads CASSLRGITDTQYF. DNA for the CDR3: TGTGCCAGCAGCTTGAGAGGGATCACAGATACGCAGTATTTT.

The sample holds many counts of this clonotype. The chain has TRBV28 and TRBJ1-5; no definite D call. The CDR3 covers 16 residues. The V end lost 4 bases, the J end lost 4 bases, and 17 bases lay between the germline ends. Germline CDR1 is MDHEN and CDR2 is SYDVKM. The CDR3 bases are TGTGCCAGCAGTTGGGAGCCGAGGAGGCCGAATCAGCCCCAGCATTTT. It translates to CASSWEPRRPNQPQHF. Looking up the rest from reference TRBV28 and TRBJ1-5 gives the full variable domain: DVKVTQSSRYLVKRTGEKVFLECVQDMDHENMFWYRQDPGLGLRLIYFSYDVKMKEKGDIPEGYSVSREKKERFSLILESASTNQTSMYLCASSWEPRRPNQPQHFGDGTRLSIL.

This clonotype was observed many times. This chain links TRBV10-3 with TRBJ2-2; D may match TRBD1 or TRBD2 (5 bases each). Germline V gene data show CDR1 as ENHRY and CDR2 as SYGVKD. Trimming took off 3 bases at V and 3 bases at J, with 14 bases between the two ends. The CDR3 is 16 amino acids. The CDR3 is CAISERWRGDTGELFF. In nucleotides, the CDR3 is TGTGCCATCAGTGAAAGATGGCGAGGGGACACCGGGGAGCTGTTTTTT.